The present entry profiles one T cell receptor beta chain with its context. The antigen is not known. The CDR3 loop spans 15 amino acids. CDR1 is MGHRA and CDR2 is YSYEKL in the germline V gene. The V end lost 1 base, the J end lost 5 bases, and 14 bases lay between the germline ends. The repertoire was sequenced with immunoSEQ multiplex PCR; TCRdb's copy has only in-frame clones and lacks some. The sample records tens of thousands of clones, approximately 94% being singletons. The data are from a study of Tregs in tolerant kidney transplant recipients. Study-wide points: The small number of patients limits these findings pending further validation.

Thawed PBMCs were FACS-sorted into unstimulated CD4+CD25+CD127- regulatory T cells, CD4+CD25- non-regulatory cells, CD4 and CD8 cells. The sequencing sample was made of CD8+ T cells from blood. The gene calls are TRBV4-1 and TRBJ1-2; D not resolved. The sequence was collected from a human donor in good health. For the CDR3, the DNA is TGCGCCAGCAGCCAAGCCGCGGGCCCGAGGTATGGCTACACCTTC. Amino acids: CASSQAAGPRYGYTF.